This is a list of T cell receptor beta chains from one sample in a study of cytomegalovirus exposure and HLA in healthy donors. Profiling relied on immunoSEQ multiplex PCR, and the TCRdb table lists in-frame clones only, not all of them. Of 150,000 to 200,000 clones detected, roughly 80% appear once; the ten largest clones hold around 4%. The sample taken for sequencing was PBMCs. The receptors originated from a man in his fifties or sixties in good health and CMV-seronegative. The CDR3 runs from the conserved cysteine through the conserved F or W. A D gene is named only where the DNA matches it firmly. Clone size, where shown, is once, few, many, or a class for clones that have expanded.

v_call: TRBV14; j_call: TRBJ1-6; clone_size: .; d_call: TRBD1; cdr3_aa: CASSQRTGRNSPLHF; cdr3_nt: TGTGCCAGCAGCCAGAGGACAGGTCGCAATTCACCCCTCCACTTT
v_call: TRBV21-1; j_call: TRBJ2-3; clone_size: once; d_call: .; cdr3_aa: CASSSPGGSERDTQYF; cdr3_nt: TGTGCCAGCAGCTCCCCGGGGGGGAGCGAGAGAGATACGCAGTATTTT
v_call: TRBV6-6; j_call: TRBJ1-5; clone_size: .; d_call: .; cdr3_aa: CASTPRQTIGNQPQHF; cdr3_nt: TGTGCCAGCACCCCTCGACAGACCATAGGGAATCAGCCCCAGCATTTT
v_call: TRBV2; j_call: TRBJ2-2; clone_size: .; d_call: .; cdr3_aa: CASKNGGTGELFF; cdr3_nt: TGTGCCAGCAAAAACGGGGGCACCGGGGAGCTGTTTTTT
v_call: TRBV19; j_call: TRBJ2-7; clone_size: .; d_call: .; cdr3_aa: CASKGGSHEQYF; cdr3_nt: TGTGCCTCCAAGGGGGGGTCCCACGAGCAGTACTTC
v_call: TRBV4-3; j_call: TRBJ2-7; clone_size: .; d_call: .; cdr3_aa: CASSQAFNLEQYF; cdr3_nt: TGCGCCAGCAGCCAAGCCTTTAATTTAGAGCAGTACTTC
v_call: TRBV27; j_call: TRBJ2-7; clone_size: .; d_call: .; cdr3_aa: CASRPTGSYEQYF; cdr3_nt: TGTGCCAGCAGGCCGACAGGTTCCTACGAGCAGTACTTC
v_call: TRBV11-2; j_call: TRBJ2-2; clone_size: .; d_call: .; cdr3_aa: CASSRVRGELFF; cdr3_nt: TGTGCCAGCAGTAGAGTTCGCGGGGAGCTGTTTTTT
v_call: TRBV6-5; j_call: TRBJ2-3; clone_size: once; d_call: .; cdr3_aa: CASSYSDRSTDTQYF; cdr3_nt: TGTGCCAGCAGTTACTCCGACAGATCCACAGATACGCAGTATTTT
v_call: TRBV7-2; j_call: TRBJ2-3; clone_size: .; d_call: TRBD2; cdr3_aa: CASSSQRGGTDTQYF; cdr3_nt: TGTGCCAGCAGCTCCCAGCGGGGGGGCACAGATACGCAGTATTTT
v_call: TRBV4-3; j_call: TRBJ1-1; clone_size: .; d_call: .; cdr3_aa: CASSQARQFSAFF; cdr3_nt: TGCGCCAGCAGCCAAGCGCGACAGTTTAGCGCTTTCTTT
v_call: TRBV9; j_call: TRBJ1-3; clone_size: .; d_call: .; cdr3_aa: CASSPGGRGRGNTIYF; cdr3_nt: TGTGCCAGCAGCCCCGGGGGGAGAGGGCGGGGAAACACCATATATTTT
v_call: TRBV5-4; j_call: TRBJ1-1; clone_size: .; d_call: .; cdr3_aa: CASSLQGTNTEAFF; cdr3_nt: TGTGCCAGCAGCTTGCAGGGGACGAACACTGAAGCTTTCTTT
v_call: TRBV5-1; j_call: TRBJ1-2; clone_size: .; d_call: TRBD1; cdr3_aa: CASSTTGAPYTF; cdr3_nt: TGCGCCAGCAGCACGACAGGGGCTCCCTACACCTTC
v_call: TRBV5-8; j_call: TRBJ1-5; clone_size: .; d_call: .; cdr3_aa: CASSLLLQPQHF; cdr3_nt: TGTGCCAGCAGCTTGCTCCTCCAGCCCCAGCATTTT